This record covers a single T cell receptor beta chain. The data were obtained in a study of blood T cells in healthy people across ages. Overall study: Per two T cells, template switching captured roughly one barcoded beta molecule.

Alongside a J-beta primer mix, a sample-barcoded 5' primer served in a second PCR lasting 7 to 11 cycles. Each sample yielded at least 3 million CDR3-containing paired-end reads. TCRdb re-derived calls from the 5' RACE reads in MiXCR, one entry per CDR3 protein. The sample records approximately 670,000 distinct CDR3 sequences, 40% to 50% being singletons. The V and J ends lost 1 base and 0 bases respectively, with 19 bases between them. The CDR3 runs to 18 residues. CDR1 and CDR2 from the germline V gene are SGHVS and FNYEAQ. The chain has TRBV7-6 and TRBJ2-7, with D possibly TRBD2 on 6 matching bases. The receptor's source is an elderly man in good health. Sequenced material: blood. The CDR3 loop is CASSLVEARRGSSYEQYF. As DNA, the CDR3 is TGTGCCAGCAGCTTAGTCGAGGCCAGGCGGGGCAGCTCCTACGAGCAGTACTTC. The full variable domain, with the rest looked up from reference TRBV7-6 and TRBJ2-7, is GAGVSQSPRYKVTKRGQDVALRCDPISGHVSLYWYRQALGQGPEFLTYFNYEAQQDKSGLPNDRFSAERPEGSISTLTIQRTEQRDSAMYRCASSLVEARRGSSYEQYFGPGTRLTVT.